One and the same sample provided the 32 T cell receptor beta chains below, sequenced in a study of beta chain features in type 1 diabetes (dated by TCRdb to the late 2010s). The investigation overall reported the following: A moderate but significant shortening of TCRB CDR3 length was observed in type 1 diabetes patients in all four CD4+ subsets.

The antigens of these receptors remain unknown. Library prep was done by the immunoSEQ multiplex PCR assay. The entire isolated RNA was reverse transcribed using the High Capacity cDNA Reverse Transcription Kit, and thus expressed TCRB transcripts were sequenced. Entries here come from immuneACCESS through TCRdb and include only in-frame sequences with V and J called. Some clones fail to appear in such tables; in the studies checked, an unresolved V gene covers under half of the shortfall, and the cause of the remainder is unknown. The sample table shows 160,000 or so clones, and 6.5% to 10% are seen once. The leading ten clones occupy about 0.5% of the sample. Sequencing used central memory CD4+ T cells from blood. Receptors originate from a woman between 18 and 29 years old with type 1 diabetes.

This clone was seen repeatedly, ten times or more. This chain uses TRBV11-2 with TRBJ2-7, with D unclear. The length of the CDR3 is 14 residues. Trimming left V 2 bases short and J 7 bases short, with 15 bases between. The germline gives CDR1 SGHAT, CDR2 FQNNGV. CDR3: CASSLIGSPGEQYF. The CDR3 nucleotides read TGTGCCAGCAGCTTAATCGGTTCGCCCGGGGAGCAGTACTTC.

With respect to this clone: This CDR3 is also generated by other DNA sequences in the sample. The rearrangement joins TRBV5-1 to TRBJ2-7; 7 nucleotides align to TRBD2. CDR3 length: 15 residues. V shed 1 base, J shed 0 bases, and the junction held 4 bases outside the gene matches. Germline V CDR1 and CDR2: SGHRS, YFSETQ. CDR3 in DNA: TGCGCCAGCAGCTTGCAACTAGCGATCTCCTACGAGCAGTACTTC. Encoded protein: CASSLQLAISYEQYF.

This clone has just a few counts. V usage is TRBV28 and J usage is TRBJ1-2; the D is unclear. Germline V gives CDR1 MDHEN, CDR2 SYDVKM. There are 14 residues in the CDR3. Trimming removed 3 bases from V and 5 bases from J, with 13 bases in between. DNA of the CDR3: TGTGCCAGCAGTTTGGGTCAGTTGGAGTATGGCTACACCTTC. Amino acid sequence: CASSLGQLEYGYTF.

In this sample, this clone turned up a few times. J is TRBJ1-1 and V is TRBV4-3; D call uncertain. V shed 1 base and J shed 8 bases, with 17 bases lying between them. Germline V gene sequence: CDR1 LGHNA, CDR2 YSLEER. The CDR3 is 15 residues long. CDR3 bases: TGCGCCAGCAGCCAAGGTCTGGAGAGGCCCTTGGAAGCTTTCTTT. It specifies CASSQGLERPLEAFF.

This clone has a handful of counts. The genes are TRBV14 and TRBJ2-5; D gene uncertain. The V and J ends lost 0 bases and 6 bases respectively, with 5 bases between them. Germline V gene data show CDR1 as SGHDN and CDR2 as FVKESK. The CDR3 consists of 12 residues. CDR3 protein: CASSQDWQTQYF. In nucleotides, the CDR3 is TGTGCCAGCAGCCAAGATTGGCAGACCCAGTACTTC.

This clone has more than one count but fewer than ten. The genes are TRBV15 and TRBJ2-7, with D possibly TRBD2 on 5 matching bases. The CDR3 spans 16 residues. Germline values: CDR1 LNHNV, CDR2 YYDKDF (reference sequence). V lost 0 bases and J 2 bases, leaving 14 bases between the germline ends. CDR3 region: CATSRDPPPTTYEQYF. The CDR3 nucleotides are TGTGCCACCAGCAGAGATCCGCCTCCGACTACCTACGAGCAGTACTTC. Combining the CDR3 with reference TRBV15 and TRBJ2-7 gives the whole variable domain DAMVIQNPRYQVTQFGKPVTLSCSQTLNHNVMYWYQQKSSQAPKLLFHYYDKDFNNEADTPDNFQSRRPNTSFCFLDIRSPGLGDTAMYLCATSRDPPPTTYEQYFGPGTRLTVT.

This clone has more than one count but fewer than ten. The CDR3 DNA reads TGTGCCAGCAGCTTATTTACAGGGGGTAACTACGAGCAGTACTTC. Its protein is CASSLFTGGNYEQYF. This chain links TRBV7-9 with TRBJ2-7; 8 bases map to TRBD1. Germline values: CDR1 SEHNR, CDR2 FQNEAQ (reference sequence). V lost 2 bases, J lost 3 bases, and 6 bases stayed unmatched. This CDR3 spans 15 amino acids.

The chain carries TRBV7-8 and TRBJ1-5, with 11 bases fitting TRBD1. The trim removed 1 base at V and 7 bases at J, leaving 9 bases unmatched. The CDR3 length is 17 residues. The germline gives CDR1 SGHVS, CDR2 FQNEAQ. The CDR3 DNA reads as TGTGCCAGCAGCTTAGGTTGGACAGGGGGCGAGGGCCAGCCCCAGCATTTT. This gives the protein CASSLGWTGGEGQPQHF.

This chain uses TRBV15 with TRBJ2-1; 8 bases line up with TRBD1. V lost 3 bases, J lost 7 bases, and 5 bases stayed unmatched. The CDR3 totals 14 residues. CDR1 and CDR2 (germline): LNHNV, YYDKDF (reference sequence). The CDR3 spells CATSSWTGTNEQFF. The DNA of the CDR3 is TGTGCCACCAGCAGTTGGACAGGGACGAATGAGCAGTTCTTC.

This clone has ten or more counts. This sequence joins TRBV7-3 and TRBJ2-7, with 8 bases fitting TRBD2. This CDR3 has 14 residues. The J segment lost 5 bases and the V segment lost 3 bases, leaving 6 bases of the junction unmatched. The germline gives CDR1 SGHTA, CDR2 FQGTGA. CDR3 sequence reads: CASSFGSGDDEQYF. DNA for the CDR3: TGTGCCAGCAGCTTCGGTAGCGGGGACGACGAGCAGTACTTC.

There are a few counts of this clone. This chain connects TRBV4-3 to TRBJ2-7, with D perhaps TRBD2 (5 bases). Trimming took 0 bases from V and 7 from J, leaving 16 bases between them. This CDR3 has 15 residues. Germline CDR1 LGHNA, CDR2 YSLEER. For the CDR3, the DNA is TGCGCCAGCAGCCAAGAGGGCGGGCCCGAGGCGGAGCAGTACTTC. Translation gives CASSQEGGPEAEQYF.

This rearrangement joins TRBV7-8 to TRBJ2-1, with D tentatively TRBD1 (6 bases). Germline CDR1 SGHVS, CDR2 FQNEAQ. V dropped 5 bases and J dropped 9 bases, with 14 bases sitting between them. CDR3 length: 13 residues. CDR3 DNA sequence: TGTGCCAGCAGCCTAACAGGGACCCTTGAGCAGTTCTTC. Its protein product is CASSLTGTLEQFF.

This clone has a handful of counts. The rearrangement links TRBV7-2 to TRBJ2-7, with D perhaps matching TRBD2 (6 bases). Trimming pared 1 base from V and 3 bases from J, leaving 10 bases between. Germline CDR1 SGHTA, CDR2 FQGNSA. CDR3 size: 14 residues. The CDR3 here is CASSLGGLNYEQYF. DNA of the CDR3: TGTGCCAGCAGCTTAGGTGGACTAAACTACGAGCAGTACTTC.

The chain employs TRBV5-1 and TRBJ2-7; tentative D call: TRBD1 (5 bases). V lost 0 bases and J lost 7, with 17 bases in between. CDR1 is SGHRS and CDR2 is YFSETQ in the germline V gene. The CDR3 totals 15 residues. This CDR3 reads CASSLGLGPTWEQYF. CDR3 sequence (DNA): TGCGCCAGCAGCTTGGGTTTGGGGCCCACTTGGGAGCAGTACTTC.

This clone was seen only a few times. The rearrangement links TRBV29-1 to TRBJ2-1; 13 bases are shared with TRBD2. CDR1 SQVTM and CDR2 ANQGSEA come from the germline V gene. The CDR3 runs 17 residues. J was trimmed by 0 bases and V by 7 bases; bases with no gene match: 9. This CDR3 reads CSASGTSGESSYNEQFF. The CDR3 DNA sequence: TGCAGCGCCTCCGGGACTAGCGGGGAGAGCTCCTACAATGAGCAGTTCTTC.

The gene calls are TRBV13 and TRBJ2-7; 8 bases agree with TRBD1. The CDR3 runs to 16 residues. The germline gives CDR1 PRHDT, CDR2 FYEKMQ (reference sequence). Losses at the gene ends were 5 bases for V and 5 bases for J; bases not matched to a gene: 14. The CDR3 DNA follows: TGTGCCAGCAGCGCTTCGTTCCGGACAGGGCGACACGAGCAGTACTTC. Amino acids: CASSASFRTGRHEQYF.

The chain employs TRBV11-3 and TRBJ1-2; perhaps TRBD1 as D (6 bases). The V end was cut by 2 bases, the J end by 3 bases, with 16 bases between. The germline V gene has CDR1 SGHNT and CDR2 YENEEA. There are 16 residues in the CDR3. CDR3 region: CASSLIRRAGDYGYTF. CDR3 coding DNA: TGTGCCAGCAGCTTAATCCGCCGGGCAGGGGACTATGGCTACACCTTC.

This chain links TRBV11-1 with TRBJ1-1, with D possibly TRBD1 on 5 matching bases. From germline, CDR1 is SGHAT and CDR2 FQDESV (reference sequence). Trimming took 5 bases from V and 2 from J, leaving 9 bases between them. The CDR3 consists of 13 residues. Here the CDR3 DNA reads TGTGCCAGCAGCGTACAGGAAAACACTGAAGCTTTCTTT. It translates to CASSVQENTEAFF.

The chain couples TRBV7-9 to TRBJ2-3; the D gene is possibly TRBD1 (5 bases). The CDR3 is made up of 16 amino acids. V lost 2 bases and J 1 base, leaving 13 bases between the germline ends. CDR1 SEHNR and CDR2 FQNEAQ come from the germline V gene (reference sequence). CDR3 amino acids: CASSLTGPGRTDTQYF. The CDR3, as DNA: TGTGCCAGCAGCTTAACGGGCCCAGGGCGCACAGATACGCAGTATTTT.

The rearrangement uses TRBV11-2 and TRBJ2-5; 7 bases agree with TRBD2. The CDR3 covers 15 residues. V lost 5 bases, J lost 4 bases, and 10 bases stayed unmatched. Germline V gene data show CDR1 as SGHAT and CDR2 as FQNNGV. CDR3: CASSTLAASGETQYF. The CDR3 nucleotides are TGTGCCAGCAGCACCCTAGCGGCTTCGGGAGAGACCCAGTACTTC.

The sample holds many counts of this clone. V is TRBV5-6 and J is TRBJ2-1; 7 bases are shared with TRBD1. This CDR3 has 15 amino acids. Germline V gene lookup returns CDR1 SGHDT and CDR2 YYEEEE. V was clipped by 4 bases and J by 7 bases; unmatched bases: 11. The CDR3, as DNA: TGTGCCAGCAGCCAAGACAGGGACCATGGAAATGAGCAGTTCTTC. It encodes CASSQDRDHGNEQFF.

This clone appeared a few times. The CDR3 bases are TGTGCCAGCAGCGAACAGTTCACCATATATTTT. It specifies CASSEQFTIYF. The chain uses TRBV7-9 and TRBJ1-3; D is uncertain. V lost 5 bases, J lost 9 bases, and 8 bases lay in between. Germline V gene sequence: CDR1 SEHNR, CDR2 FQNEAQ (reference sequence). This CDR3 has 11 residues.

This clone was recorded a few times. The gene calls are TRBV7-2 and TRBJ1-3, with TRBD1 matching 7 bases. With V trimmed by 4 bases and J by 4 bases, 1 base remained unmatched. Germline-derived CDR1 and CDR2 are SGHTA and FQGNSA. This CDR3 has 13 residues. Here the CDR3 DNA reads TGTGCCAGCAGCTCGGACAGGGGAAACACCATATATTTT. The encoded protein is CASSSDRGNTIYF.

The chain combines TRBV19 with TRBJ2-1; D perhaps matches TRBD1 (5 bases). The CDR3 spans 13 residues. Germline V gives CDR1 LNHDA, CDR2 SQIVND (reference sequence). The V end lost 1 base, the J end lost 8 bases, and 9 bases lay between the germline ends. This CDR3 is CASSIGQGDEQFF. The CDR3 coding sequence is TGTGCCAGTAGTATAGGCCAGGGCGATGAGCAGTTCTTC.

The J gene is TRBJ2-3, the V gene TRBV5-4, with 8 bases matching TRBD2. Germline V CDR1 and CDR2: SGHNT, YYREEE (reference sequence). The V segment lost 4 bases and the J segment 0 bases; nucleotides outside the gene matches: 7. The CDR3 runs to 16 residues. CDR3 amino acids: CASSAVSGISTDTQYF. CDR3 bases: TGTGCCAGCAGCGCCGTTAGCGGGATCAGCACAGATACGCAGTATTTT.

This clone was found a few times. The chain couples TRBV7-2 to TRBJ2-7; TRBD1 is a possible D gene (5 bases). CDR1 and CDR2 from the germline V gene are SGHTA and FQGNSA. The CDR3 sequence is 14 residues long. Between the trimmed V and J ends, which lost 4 bases and 2 bases, there was a span of 12 bases. The CDR3: CASSSGNTAYEQYF. The CDR3 DNA is TGTGCCAGCAGCTCAGGGAACACAGCCTACGAGCAGTACTTC.

The rearrangement joins TRBV5-1 to TRBJ2-3, with 7 bases aligning to TRBD2. The CDR3 is 17 residues long. CDR1 SGHRS and CDR2 YFSETQ come from the germline V gene. The V and J ends lost 6 bases and 0 bases, in that order; junction bases with no gene match: 13. CDR3 amino acids: CASMSGGSRSSTDTQYF. CDR3 coding DNA: TGCGCCAGCATGTCCGGGGGGTCACGGTCAAGCACAGATACGCAGTATTTT.

This clone was seen only a few times. V gene TRBV29-1 combines with J gene TRBJ1-5; D remains unclear. The CDR3 extends over 13 amino acids. The V gene lost 4 bases and the J gene lost 1 base, with 8 bases spanning the gap. CDR1 and CDR2 (germline): SQVTM, ANQGSEA. CDR3 sequence (DNA): TGCAGCGTTGTCTGGGAGAGCAATCAGCCCCAGCATTTT. Translation gives CSVVWESNQPQHF.

Written as DNA, the CDR3 is TGTGCCAGCAGCCGGGGACTTGAGAGCTCCTACGAGCAGTACTTC. Residues: CASSRGLESSYEQYF. V and J are TRBV7-3 and TRBJ2-7; D possibly corresponds to TRBD2 (6 bases). The V end was cut by 5 bases, the J end by 0 bases, with 14 bases between. Per germline, CDR1 SGHTA and CDR2 FQGTGA. The CDR3 spans 15 residues.

In this sample, this clone turned up a few times. The J gene is TRBJ1-2, the V gene TRBV5-1; a possible D gene is TRBD1 (5 bases). Trimming pared 3 bases from V and 4 bases from J, leaving 13 bases between. From germline, CDR1 is SGHRS and CDR2 YFSETQ. This CDR3 contains 14 residues. The CDR3 here is CASSSLEGSYGYTF. The CDR3 region has the DNA TGCGCCAGCAGCTCTCTGGAGGGGAGCTATGGCTACACCTTC.

This clone was detected only a few times. V and J are TRBV4-1 and TRBJ2-7; tentative D call: TRBD2 (5 bases). This CDR3 is 16 amino acids long. With 0 bases removed from V and 3 bases from J, the gap between germline ends came to 15 bases. Germline V lookup: CDR1 MGHRA, CDR2 YSYEKL. The CDR3 protein is CASSQERLATHYEQYF. The CDR3 nucleotides are TGCGCCAGCAGCCAAGAAAGGCTAGCAACCCACTACGAGCAGTACTTC.

The table lists this clone with a few counts. The gene calls are TRBV4-2 and TRBJ2-2; a weak D match, TRBD1 (7 bases). V lost 4 bases to trimming and J lost 6 bases, with 15 bases between them. Germline V CDR1 and CDR2: LGHNA, YNFKEQ. The CDR3 length is 15 residues. The CDR3 here is CASSRQGGGAGELFF. CDR3 in DNA: TGTGCCAGCAGCCGACAGGGTGGCGGGGCCGGGGAGCTGTTTTTT.